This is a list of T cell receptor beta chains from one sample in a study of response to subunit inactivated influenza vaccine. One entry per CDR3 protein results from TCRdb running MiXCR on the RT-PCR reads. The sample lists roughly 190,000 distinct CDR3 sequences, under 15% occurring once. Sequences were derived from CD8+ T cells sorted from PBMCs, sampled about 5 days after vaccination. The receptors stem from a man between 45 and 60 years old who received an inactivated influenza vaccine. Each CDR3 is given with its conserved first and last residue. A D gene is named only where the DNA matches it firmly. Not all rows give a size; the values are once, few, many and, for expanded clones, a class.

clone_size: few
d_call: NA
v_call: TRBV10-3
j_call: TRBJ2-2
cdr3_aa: CAISEGGGELFF
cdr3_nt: TGTGCCATCAGTGAAGGTGGCGGGGAGCTGTTTTTT

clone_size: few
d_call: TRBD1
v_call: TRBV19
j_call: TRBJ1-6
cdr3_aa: CASWDRGNSPLHF
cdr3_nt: TGTGCCAGCTGGGACAGGGGAAATTCACCCCTCCACTTT

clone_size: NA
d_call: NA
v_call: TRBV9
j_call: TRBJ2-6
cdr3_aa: CASSERVSNVLTF
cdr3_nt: TGTGCCAGCAGCGAGCGGGTCTCCAACGTCCTGACTTTC

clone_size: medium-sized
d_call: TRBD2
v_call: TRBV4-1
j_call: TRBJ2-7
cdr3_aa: CASSQSLAGDYEQYF
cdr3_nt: TGCGCCAGCAGCCAATCGCTAGCGGGGGACTACGAGCAGTACTTC

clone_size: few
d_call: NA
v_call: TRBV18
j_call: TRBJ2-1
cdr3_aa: CASSLTPREQFF
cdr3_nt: TGTGCCAGCTCACTTACGCCCCGTGAGCAGTTCTTC

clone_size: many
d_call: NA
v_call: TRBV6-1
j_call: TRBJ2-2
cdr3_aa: CASSERPGRMTGELFF
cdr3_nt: TGTGCCAGCAGTGAACGTCCAGGGAGGATGACCGGGGAGCTGTTTTTT

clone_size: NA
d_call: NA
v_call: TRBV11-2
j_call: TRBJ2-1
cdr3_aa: CASTLGGSSYNEQFF
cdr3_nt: TGTGCCAGCACCCTTGGGGGGAGCTCCTACAATGAGCAGTTCTTC

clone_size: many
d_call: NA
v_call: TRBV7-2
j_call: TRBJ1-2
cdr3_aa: CASSLLGSYGYTF
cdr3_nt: TGTGCCAGCAGCTTACTAGGGAGTTATGGCTACACCTTC

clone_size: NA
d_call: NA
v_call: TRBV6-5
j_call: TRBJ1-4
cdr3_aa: CASSYGGDEKLFF
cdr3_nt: TGTGCCAGCAGTTACGGCGGAGATGAAAAACTGTTTTTT

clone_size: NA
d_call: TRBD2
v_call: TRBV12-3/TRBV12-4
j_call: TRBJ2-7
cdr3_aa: CASSLEGLAGSSYEQYF
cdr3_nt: TGTGCCAGCAGTTTAGAGGGACTAGCGGGGAGCTCCTACGAGCAGTACTTC

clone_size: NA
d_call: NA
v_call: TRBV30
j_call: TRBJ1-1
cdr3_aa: CAWSGAIGTEAFF
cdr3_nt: TGTGCCTGGAGCGGTGCAATCGGCACTGAAGCTTTCTTT

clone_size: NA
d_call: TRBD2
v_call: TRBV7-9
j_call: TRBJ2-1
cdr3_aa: CASSLGVAGPSYNEQFF
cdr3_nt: TGTGCCAGCAGCTTAGGTGTAGCGGGGCCGTCCTACAATGAGCAGTTCTTC

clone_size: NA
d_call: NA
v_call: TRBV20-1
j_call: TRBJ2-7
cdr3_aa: CSASSPGFSYEQYF
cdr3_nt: TGCAGTGCTAGTAGTCCGGGCTTCTCCTACGAGCAGTACTTC

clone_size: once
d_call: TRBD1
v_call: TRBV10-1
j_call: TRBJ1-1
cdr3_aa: CASSGTLGQGESHREAFF
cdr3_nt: TGCGCCAGCAGTGGAACCCTAGGACAGGGAGAATCTCACCGTGAAGCTTTCTTT

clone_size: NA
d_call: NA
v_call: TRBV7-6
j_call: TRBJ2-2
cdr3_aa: CASSLARSENTGELFF
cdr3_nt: TGTGCCAGCAGCTTAGCGCGTTCAGAGAACACCGGGGAGCTGTTTTTT

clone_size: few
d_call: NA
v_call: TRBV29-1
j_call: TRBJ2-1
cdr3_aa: CSVEGGRTMYYNEQFF
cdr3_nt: TGCAGCGTTGAAGGAGGTCGGACGATGTACTACAATGAGCAGTTCTTC

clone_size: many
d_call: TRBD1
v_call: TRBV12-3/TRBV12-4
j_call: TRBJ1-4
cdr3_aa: CASSYGTVDEKLFF
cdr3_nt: TGTGCCAGCAGTTACGGGACAGTAGATGAAAAACTGTTTTTT

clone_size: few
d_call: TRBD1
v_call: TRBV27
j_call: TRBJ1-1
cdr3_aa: CASSLAGGLNTEAFF
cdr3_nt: TGTGCCAGCAGTTTAGCAGGGGGATTGAACACTGAAGCTTTCTTT

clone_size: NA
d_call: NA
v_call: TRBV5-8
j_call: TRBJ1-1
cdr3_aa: CASSRAGEAFF
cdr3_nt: TGTGCCAGCAGCCGGGCGGGTGAAGCTTTCTTT

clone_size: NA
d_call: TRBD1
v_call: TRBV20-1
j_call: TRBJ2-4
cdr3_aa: CSARGQGATRDIQYF
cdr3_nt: TGCAGTGCTAGAGGACAGGGGGCAACAAGGGACATTCAGTACTTC

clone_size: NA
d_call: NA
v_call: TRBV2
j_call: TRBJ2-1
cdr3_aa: CASLRKPNEQFF
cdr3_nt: TGTGCCAGCTTGCGGAAACCAAATGAGCAGTTCTTC

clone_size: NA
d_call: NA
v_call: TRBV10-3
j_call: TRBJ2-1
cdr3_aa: CAISERESYNEQFF
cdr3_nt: TGTGCCATCAGTGAGCGGGAGAGCTACAATGAGCAGTTCTTC

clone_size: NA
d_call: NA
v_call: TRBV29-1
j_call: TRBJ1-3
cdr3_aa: CSVERQGPSGNTIYF
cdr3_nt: TGCAGCGTTGAAAGGCAGGGCCCTTCTGGAAACACCATATATTTT

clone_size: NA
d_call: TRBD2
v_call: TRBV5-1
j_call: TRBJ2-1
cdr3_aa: CASSPMASGSSKEFF
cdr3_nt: TGCGCCAGCAGCCCCATGGCTAGCGGTTCTAGCAAAGAGTTCTTC

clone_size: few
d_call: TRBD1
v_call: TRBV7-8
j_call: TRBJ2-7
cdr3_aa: CASSLARPGSDREYGDEQYF
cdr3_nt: TGTGCCAGCAGCTTAGCCCGGCCCGGCTCGGACAGGGAGTACGGGGACGAGCAGTACTTC

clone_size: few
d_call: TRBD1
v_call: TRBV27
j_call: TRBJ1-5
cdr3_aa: CASSNGTVNQPQHF
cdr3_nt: TGTGCCAGCAGTAACGGGACAGTCAATCAGCCCCAGCATTTT

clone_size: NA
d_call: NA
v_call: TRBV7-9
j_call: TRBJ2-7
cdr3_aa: CASSLTGPTDEQYF
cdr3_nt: TGTGCCAGCAGCTTGACAGGTCCCACCGACGAGCAGTACTTC

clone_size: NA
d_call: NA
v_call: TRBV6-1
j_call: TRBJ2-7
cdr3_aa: CASSATYYSGEQFLYEQYF
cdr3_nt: TGTGCCAGCAGTGCCACTTATTATTCCGGGGAACAGTTCCTTTACGAGCAGTACTTC

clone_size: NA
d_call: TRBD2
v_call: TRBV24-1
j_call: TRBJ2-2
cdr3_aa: CATRGGYTGELFF
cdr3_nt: TGTGCCACCCGGGGGGGGTACACCGGGGAGCTGTTTTTT

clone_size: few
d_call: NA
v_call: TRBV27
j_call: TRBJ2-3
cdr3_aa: CASSLVPGSSTDTQYF
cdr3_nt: TGTGCCAGCAGTTTAGTTCCGGGTTCTAGCACAGATACGCAGTATTTT

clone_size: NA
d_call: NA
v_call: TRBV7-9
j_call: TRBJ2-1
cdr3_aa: CASSSQTAVDGEQFF
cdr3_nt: TGTGCCAGCAGCTCCCAGACGGCCGTGGACGGTGAGCAGTTCTTC

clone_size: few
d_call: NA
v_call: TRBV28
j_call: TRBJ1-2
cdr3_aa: CASRTGRLPRGYTF
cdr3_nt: TGTGCCAGCAGAACGGGACGCCTACCCCGAGGCTACACCTTC

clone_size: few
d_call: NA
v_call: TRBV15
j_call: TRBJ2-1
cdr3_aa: CATSRSSGEQFF
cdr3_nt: TGTGCCACCAGCAGATCCTCTGGGGAGCAGTTCTTC

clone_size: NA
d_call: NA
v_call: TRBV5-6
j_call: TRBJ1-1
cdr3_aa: CASSLGGGGGTEAFF
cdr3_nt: TGTGCCAGCAGCTTGGGAGGGGGGGGAGGTACTGAAGCTTTCTTT

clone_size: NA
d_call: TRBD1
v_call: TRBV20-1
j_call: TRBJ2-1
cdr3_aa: CSARGGAESFF
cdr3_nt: TGCAGTGCCAGAGGGGGCGCAGAGTCGTTCTTC

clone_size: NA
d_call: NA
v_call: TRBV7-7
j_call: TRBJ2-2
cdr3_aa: CASSPFADGGELFF
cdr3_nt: TGTGCCAGCAGCCCGTTTGCGGACGGGGGGGAGCTGTTTTTT

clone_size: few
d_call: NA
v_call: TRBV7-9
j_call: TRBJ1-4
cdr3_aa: CASSLGIGQNEKLFF
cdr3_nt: TGTGCCAGCAGCTTAGGTATAGGGCAAAATGAAAAACTGTTTTTT

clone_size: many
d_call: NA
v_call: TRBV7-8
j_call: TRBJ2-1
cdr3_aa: CASSLEGWGAYNEQFF
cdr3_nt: TGTGCCAGCAGCTTAGAAGGGTGGGGGGCCTACAATGAGCAGTTCTTC

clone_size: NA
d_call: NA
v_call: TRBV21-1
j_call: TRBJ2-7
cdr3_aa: CASSKAPPGRGLVSYEQYF
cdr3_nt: TGTGCCAGCAGCAAAGCGCCGCCGGGGCGCGGGCTCGTGTCCTACGAGCAGTACTTC

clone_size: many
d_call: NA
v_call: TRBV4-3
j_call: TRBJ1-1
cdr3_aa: CASSQDLGRDTEAFF
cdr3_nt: TGCGCCAGCAGCCAAGATCTGGGGCGGGACACTGAAGCTTTCTTT

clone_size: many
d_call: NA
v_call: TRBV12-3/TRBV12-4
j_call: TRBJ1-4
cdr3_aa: CASSQQGWGEKLFF
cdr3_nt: TGTGCCAGCAGTCAACAGGGCTGGGGGGAAAAACTGTTTTTT

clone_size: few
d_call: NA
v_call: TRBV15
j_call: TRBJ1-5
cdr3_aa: CATSVAMTSNQPQHF
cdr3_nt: TGTGCCACCAGTGTAGCGATGACGAGCAATCAGCCCCAGCATTTT

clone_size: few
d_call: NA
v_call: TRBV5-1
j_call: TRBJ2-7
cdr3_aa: CASSLEKVYEQYF
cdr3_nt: TGCGCCAGCAGCTTGGAAAAGGTCTACGAGCAGTACTTC

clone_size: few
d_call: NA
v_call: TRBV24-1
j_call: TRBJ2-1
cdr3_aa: CATSDLGEGFNEQFF
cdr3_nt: TGTGCCACCAGTGATTTGGGCGAGGGTTTCAATGAGCAGTTCTTC

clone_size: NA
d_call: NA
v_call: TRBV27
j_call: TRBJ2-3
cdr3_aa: CASSFLGAPDTQYF
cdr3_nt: TGTGCCAGCAGTTTTTTGGGGGCACCAGATACGCAGTATTTT

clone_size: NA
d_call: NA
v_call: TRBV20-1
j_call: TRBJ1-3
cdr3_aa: CSARARGGGGNTIYF
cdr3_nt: TGCAGTGCTAGAGCCCGGGGCGGGGGAGGAAACACCATATATTTT

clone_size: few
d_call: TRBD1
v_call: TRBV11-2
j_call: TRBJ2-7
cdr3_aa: CASSFGQGGSYEQYF
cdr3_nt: TGTGCCAGCAGCTTCGGACAGGGGGGCTCCTACGAGCAGTACTTC

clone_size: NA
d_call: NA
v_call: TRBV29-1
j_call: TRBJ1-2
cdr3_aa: CSVVEGAYGYTF
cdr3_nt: TGCAGCGTTGTCGAGGGCGCCTATGGCTACACCTTC

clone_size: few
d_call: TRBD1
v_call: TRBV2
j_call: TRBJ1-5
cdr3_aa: CASSEADRDPYSNQPQHF
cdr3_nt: TGTGCCAGCAGTGAAGCGGACAGGGACCCCTATAGCAATCAGCCCCAGCATTTT

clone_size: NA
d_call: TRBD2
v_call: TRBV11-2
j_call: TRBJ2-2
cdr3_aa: CASSRGLAGGSAGELFF
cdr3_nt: TGTGCCAGCAGCCGCGGACTAGCGGGGGGATCGGCCGGGGAGCTGTTTTTT

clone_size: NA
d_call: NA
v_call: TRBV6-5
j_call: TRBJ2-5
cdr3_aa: CASSYSIYQETQYF
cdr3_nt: TGTGCCAGCAGTTACTCGATCTACCAAGAGACCCAGTACTTC

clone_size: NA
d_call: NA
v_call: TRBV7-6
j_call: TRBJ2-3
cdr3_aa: CASSSTGWRDTQYF
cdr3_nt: TGTGCCAGCAGCTCTACGGGTTGGCGGGATACGCAGTATTTT

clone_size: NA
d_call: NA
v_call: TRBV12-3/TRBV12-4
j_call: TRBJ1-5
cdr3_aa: CASSLGGERQPQHF
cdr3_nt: TGTGCCAGCAGTTTAGGAGGGGAGCGTCAGCCCCAGCATTTT

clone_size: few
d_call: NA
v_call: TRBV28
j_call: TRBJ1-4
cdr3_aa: CASSFRGIGNEKLFF
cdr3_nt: TGTGCCAGCAGTTTTCGGGGTATAGGTAATGAAAAACTGTTTTTT

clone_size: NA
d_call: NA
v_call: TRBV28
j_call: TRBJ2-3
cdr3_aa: CASSLLQGSTDTQYF
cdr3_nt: TGTGCCAGCAGTTTACTCCAGGGGAGCACAGATACGCAGTATTTT